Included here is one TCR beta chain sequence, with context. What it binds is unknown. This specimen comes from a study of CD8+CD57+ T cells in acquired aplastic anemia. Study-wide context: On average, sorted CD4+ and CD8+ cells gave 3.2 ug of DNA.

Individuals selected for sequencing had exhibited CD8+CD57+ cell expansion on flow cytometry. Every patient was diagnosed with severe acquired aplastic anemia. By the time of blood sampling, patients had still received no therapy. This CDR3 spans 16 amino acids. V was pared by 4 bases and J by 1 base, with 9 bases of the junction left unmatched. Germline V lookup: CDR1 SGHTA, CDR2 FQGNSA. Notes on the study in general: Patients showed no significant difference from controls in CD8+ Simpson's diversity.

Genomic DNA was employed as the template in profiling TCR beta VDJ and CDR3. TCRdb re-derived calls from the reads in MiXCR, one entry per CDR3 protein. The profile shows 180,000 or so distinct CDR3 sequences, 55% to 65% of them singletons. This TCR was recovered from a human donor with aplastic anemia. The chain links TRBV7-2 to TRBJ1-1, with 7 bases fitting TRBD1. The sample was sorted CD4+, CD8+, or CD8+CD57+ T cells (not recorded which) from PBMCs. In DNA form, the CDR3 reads TGTGCCAGCAGCTCTAGGACAGGACGTCGGAACACTGAAGCTTTCTTT. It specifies CASSSRTGRRNTEAFF.